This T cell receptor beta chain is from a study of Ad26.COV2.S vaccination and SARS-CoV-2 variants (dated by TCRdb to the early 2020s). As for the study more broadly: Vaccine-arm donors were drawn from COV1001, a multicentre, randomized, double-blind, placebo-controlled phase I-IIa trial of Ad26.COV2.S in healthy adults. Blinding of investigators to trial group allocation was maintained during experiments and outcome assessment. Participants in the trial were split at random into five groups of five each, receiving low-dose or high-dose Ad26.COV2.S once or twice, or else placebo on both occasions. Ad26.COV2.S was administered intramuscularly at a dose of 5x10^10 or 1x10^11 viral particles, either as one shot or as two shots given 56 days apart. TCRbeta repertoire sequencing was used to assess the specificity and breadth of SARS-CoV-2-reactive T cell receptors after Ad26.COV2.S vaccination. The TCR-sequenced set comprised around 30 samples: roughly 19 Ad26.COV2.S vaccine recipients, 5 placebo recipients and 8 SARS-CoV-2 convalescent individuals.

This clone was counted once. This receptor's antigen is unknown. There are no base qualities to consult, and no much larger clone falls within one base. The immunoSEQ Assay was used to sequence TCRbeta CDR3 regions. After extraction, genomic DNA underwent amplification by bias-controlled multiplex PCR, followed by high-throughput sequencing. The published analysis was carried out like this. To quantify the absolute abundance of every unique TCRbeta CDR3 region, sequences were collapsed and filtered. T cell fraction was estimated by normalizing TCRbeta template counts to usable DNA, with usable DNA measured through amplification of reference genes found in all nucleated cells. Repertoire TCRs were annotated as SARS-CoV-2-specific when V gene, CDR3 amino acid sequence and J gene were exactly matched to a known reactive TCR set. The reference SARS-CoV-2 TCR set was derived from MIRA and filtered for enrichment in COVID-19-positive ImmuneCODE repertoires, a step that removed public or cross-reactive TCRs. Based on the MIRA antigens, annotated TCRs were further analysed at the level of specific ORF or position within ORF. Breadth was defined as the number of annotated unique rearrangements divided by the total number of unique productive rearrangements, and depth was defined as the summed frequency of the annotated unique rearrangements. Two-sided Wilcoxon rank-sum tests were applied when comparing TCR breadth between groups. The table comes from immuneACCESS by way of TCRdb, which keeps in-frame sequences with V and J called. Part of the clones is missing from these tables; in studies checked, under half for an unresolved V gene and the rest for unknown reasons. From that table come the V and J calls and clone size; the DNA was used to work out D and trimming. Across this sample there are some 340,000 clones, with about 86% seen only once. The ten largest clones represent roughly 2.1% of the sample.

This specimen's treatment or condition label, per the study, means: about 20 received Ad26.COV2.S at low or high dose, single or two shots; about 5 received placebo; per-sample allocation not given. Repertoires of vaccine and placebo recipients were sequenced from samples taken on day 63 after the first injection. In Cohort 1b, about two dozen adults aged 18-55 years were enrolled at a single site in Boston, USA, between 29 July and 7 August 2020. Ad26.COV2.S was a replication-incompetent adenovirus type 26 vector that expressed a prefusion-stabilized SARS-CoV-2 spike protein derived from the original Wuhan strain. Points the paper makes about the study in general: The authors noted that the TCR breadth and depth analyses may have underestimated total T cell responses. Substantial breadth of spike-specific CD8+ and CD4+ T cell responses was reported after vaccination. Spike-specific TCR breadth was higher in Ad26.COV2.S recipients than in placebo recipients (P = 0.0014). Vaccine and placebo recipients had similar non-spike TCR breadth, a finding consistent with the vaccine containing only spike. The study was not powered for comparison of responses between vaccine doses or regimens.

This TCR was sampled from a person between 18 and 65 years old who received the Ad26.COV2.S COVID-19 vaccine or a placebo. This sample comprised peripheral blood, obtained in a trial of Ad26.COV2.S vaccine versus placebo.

For the CDR3, the sequence is CAWSVLTPLHF. Here is the DNA: TGTGCCTGGAGTGTACTCACACCCCTCCACTTT. The chain uses TRBV30 and TRBJ1-6; no D gene call is confident. From the germline V gene (reference sequence), CDR1 is GTSNPN and CDR2 is SVGIG. Relative to germline, V is 0 bases shorter and J is 11 bases shorter, with 5 bases between their ends. Taken from cysteine to phenylalanine, the CDR3 has 11 residues. CDR3 DNA is the only sequence kept; it has 33 bases, read in frame from the first base.